This is a list of T cell receptor beta chains from one sample in a study of prognosis after radiotherapy for stage I lung cancer. TCRdb called the multiplex PCR reads again in MiXCR, with one record for every CDR3 protein. The table lists fewer than 25,000 distinct CDR3 sequences, roughly a quarter of them singletons. The sequences come from PBMCs, collected before or after stereotactic body radiation therapy (not recorded which). The receptors originated from a donor aged 50 or older with non-small cell lung cancer. Both conserved end residues are part of each CDR3. Each record gives: V gene, J gene, CDR3 protein.

TRBV10-3,TRBJ2-6,CAISESYGTGTLSGANVLTF
TRBV7-8,TRBJ2-7,CASRELAGASSYEQYF
TRBV11-2,TRBJ2-3,CASSLVEVSTDTQYF
TRBV6-1,TRBJ1-1,CASLQGRNTEAFF
TRBV2,TRBJ2-7,CASNVRTSGRSYEQYF
TRBV20-1,TRBJ1-3,CSVEGRGPGNTIYF
TRBV6-1,TRBJ1-1,CASPLLGSSNTEAFF
TRBV12-3/TRBV12-4,TRBJ2-1,CASSLAGEGEQFF
TRBV7-2,TRBJ2-5,CASSLGAGRGFETQYF
TRBV6-2/TRBV6-3,TRBJ2-1,CASIKGLDNEQFF
TRBV4-1,TRBJ2-7,CASSQKDDRVSGYEQYF
TRBV28,TRBJ2-4,CASSFVDHVQYF
TRBV14,TRBJ2-2,CASSPTGQRDFHTGELFF
TRBV5-1,TRBJ1-4,CASSIGTGANEKLFF
TRBV6-1,TRBJ1-2,CASRISGTAYTF
TRBV5-5,TRBJ2-7,CASKSPTGGYYEQYF
TRBV3-1,TRBJ1-2,CASSFQSHRAFGYTF
TRBV4-1,TRBJ2-5,CASSQRSGLAGTQYF
TRBV5-6,TRBJ2-3,CVSSQRTRCRAQYF
TRBV7-2,TRBJ2-7,CASSLSPALREEQYF